The rows below give T cell receptor beta chains drawn from one sample of a study of OX40 agonist ivuxolimab in advanced cancers. The assay was immunoSEQ multiplex PCR, and TCRdb's table has in-frame clones only and misses some. The repertoire holds more than 65,000 clones, with 84% as singletons. The source was CD4+ or CD8+ T cells sorted from blood, collected in a trial of the OX40 agonist ivuxolimab. Receptor source: an adult with an advanced solid tumor such as melanoma, head and neck, liver or kidney cancer. Each CDR3 is given with its conserved first and last residue. Fields, in order: CDR3 protein, CDR3 DNA, D gene, J gene, V gene, clone size. The D gene is left open where the match is weak. Clone sizes are given selectively: once, few, many, or a class where the clone is expanded.

CASSYSDTRGRSNQPQHF,TGTGCCAGTAGTTATTCGGACACCCGGGGAAGAAGCAATCAGCCCCAGCATTTT,NA,TRBJ1-5,TRBV19,NA
CASSQVNGPQHF,TGCGCCAGCAGCCAAGTGAACGGGCCCCAGCATTTT,NA,TRBJ1-5,TRBV4-1,few
CASSSVPSGSTDTQYF,TGTGCCAGCAGCTCAGTTCCCAGCGGGAGCACAGATACGCAGTATTTT,NA,TRBJ2-3,TRBV7-6,NA
CASSRLTFRGSHGYTF,TGTGCCAGCAGCCGTCTTACTTTTCGAGGATCTCATGGCTACACCTTC,NA,TRBJ1-2,TRBV13,NA
CASSFTAGGFSNQPRHF,TGTGCCAGCAGCTTTACGGCAGGGGGTTTTAGCAATCAGCCCCGGCATTTT,TRBD1,TRBJ1-5,TRBV7-8,NA
CASSSSLGLGQGRGYTF,TGTGCCAGCAGCTCGTCCCTTGGCCTTGGACAGGGAAGAGGCTACACCTTC,TRBD1,TRBJ1-2,TRBV7-9,NA
CAISEGTGDNEQFF,TGTGCCATCAGTGAGGGGACAGGGGACAATGAGCAGTTCTTC,TRBD1,TRBJ2-1,TRBV10-3,NA
CASSSDRISEYYGYTF,TGTGCCAGCAGCTCAGACAGAATCTCGGAATACTATGGCTACACCTTC,NA,TRBJ1-2,TRBV7-9,NA
CASSTRGQGGGQPQHF,TGTGCCAGCAGTACTCGTGGACAGGGAGGAGGTCAGCCCCAGCATTTT,TRBD1,TRBJ1-5,TRBV2,NA
CASSLFLAGVSGANVLTF,TGTGCCAGCAGCTTATTTTTAGCGGGAGTTTCGGGGGCCAACGTCCTGACTTTC,TRBD2,TRBJ2-6,TRBV7-2,NA
CASSVASGGYEQYF,TGTGCCAGCAGCGTAGCCAGCGGGGGTTACGAGCAGTACTTC,TRBD2,TRBJ2-7,TRBV9,NA
CASRKNRVSADTQYF,TGCGCCAGCAGGAAGAACAGGGTATCGGCAGATACGCAGTATTTT,NA,TRBJ2-3,TRBV10-2,NA
CASSFPSGVYNEQFF,TGTGCCAGCAGTTTCCCTAGCGGGGTCTACAATGAGCAGTTCTTC,TRBD2,TRBJ2-1,TRBV27,once
CSGGVGLNYGYTF,TGCAGCGGGGGAGTGGGGCTTAACTATGGCTACACCTTC,NA,TRBJ1-2,TRBV29-1,NA
CASSYSGQDGNTIYF,TGTGCCAGCAGTTACTCGGGACAGGATGGAAACACCATATATTTT,TRBD1,TRBJ1-3,TRBV6-6,NA
CASSLITTYEQYF,TGTGCCAGCAGCTTAATAACGACCTACGAGCAGTACTTC,NA,TRBJ2-7,TRBV7-2,once
CAWGDTGELFF,TGTGCCTGGGGCGACACCGGGGAGCTGTTTTTT,NA,TRBJ2-2,TRBV30,NA
CASIRLAVYNEQFF,TGTGCCAGCATTAGGCTAGCCGTCTACAATGAGCAGTTCTTC,NA,TRBJ2-1,TRBV2,NA
CASSFGTGMTDTQYF,TGTGCCAGCAGCTTCGGGACAGGGATGACAGATACGCAGTATTTT,TRBD1,TRBJ2-3,TRBV5-8,NA
CASTQGGDKINSPLHF,TGTGCCAGCACCCAGGGGGGGGACAAGATTAATTCACCCCTCCACTTT,TRBD1,TRBJ1-6,TRBV6-6,NA
CASSLGVGITDTQYF,TGTGCCAGCAGCTTGGGAGTGGGGATCACAGATACGCAGTATTTT,NA,TRBJ2-3,TRBV7-7,NA
CASSSGQGGAQYF,TGTGCCAGCAGCTCCGGGCAGGGGGGGGCCCAGTACTTC,NA,TRBJ2-5,TRBV7-6,NA
CASSPPGQGSPYEQYF,TGTGCCAGCTCACCCCCGGGACAGGGTTCCCCCTACGAGCAGTACTTC,TRBD1,TRBJ2-7,TRBV18,few
CASSQWDSPYNEQFF,TGTGCCAGCTCACAATGGGACAGCCCCTACAATGAGCAGTTCTTC,TRBD1,TRBJ2-1,TRBV18,few
CAWSVWRRETQYF,TGTGCCTGGAGTGTTTGGAGGAGAGAGACCCAGTACTTC,NA,TRBJ2-5,TRBV30,NA
CASSPDAAGGRNGYTF,TGTGCCAGCTCACCAGACGCGGCAGGGGGCAGGAATGGCTACACCTTC,TRBD1,TRBJ1-2,TRBV18,NA
CASSLAHGFGETQYF,TGTGCCAGCAGCTTAGCGCACGGGTTCGGAGAGACCCAGTACTTC,NA,TRBJ2-5,TRBV7-6,NA
CASSLRQGYTEAFF,TGTGCCAGCAGCCTAAGACAGGGTTACACTGAAGCTTTCTTT,TRBD1,TRBJ1-1,TRBV6-6,NA
CASSPPRAGTDTQYF,TGTGCCAGCAGCCCCCCGCGGGCTGGCACAGATACGCAGTATTTT,NA,TRBJ2-3,TRBV2,NA
CASSLAGGTNYGYTF,TGTGCCAGCAGCTTAGCAGGGGGGACTAACTATGGCTACACCTTC,NA,TRBJ1-2,TRBV7-2,NA
CASSPIGSYNEQFF,TGTGCCAGCAGTCCCATAGGGTCCTACAATGAGCAGTTCTTC,NA,TRBJ2-1,TRBV5-8,NA
CASSLELVSGYGYTF,TGTGCCAGCAGCTTAGAACTAGTCAGTGGGTATGGCTACACCTTC,NA,TRBJ1-2,TRBV7-9,NA
CASSNNLGSSGNTIYF,TGTGCCAGCAGCAACAACTTGGGGAGCTCTGGAAACACCATATATTTT,NA,TRBJ1-3,TRBV11-2,NA
CASSWTGTGHNYGYTF,TGTGCCAGCAGCTGGACGGGGACAGGGCATAACTATGGCTACACCTTC,TRBD1,TRBJ1-2,TRBV27,NA
CASSRHILRRGDAEAFF,TGTGCCAGCAGCCGTCACATCCTGAGGCGGGGCGATGCTGAAGCTTTCTTT,NA,TRBJ1-1,TRBV5-5,NA
CASSLGRLLDEKLFF,TGTGCCAGCAGCTTAGGTCGGTTGCTGGATGAAAAACTGTTTTTT,NA,TRBJ1-4,TRBV7-9,NA
CASSSRRGPHGYTF,TGTGCCAGCAGCTCCCGCCGGGGCCCCCATGGCTACACCTTC,NA,TRBJ1-2,TRBV7-6,NA
CASSSGQGVTTDTQYF,TGTGCCAGCAGTTCCGGACAGGGAGTAACGACAGATACGCAGTATTTT,TRBD1,TRBJ2-3,TRBV6-5,NA
CASSLRLAGDTQYF,TGTGCCAGCAGTCTCCGACTAGCCGGAGATACGCAGTATTTT,TRBD2,TRBJ2-3,TRBV6-6,NA
CASSARHRDRGSPLHF,TGTGCCAGCAGTGCCCGACATAGGGACAGGGGTTCACCCCTCCACTTT,TRBD1,TRBJ1-6,TRBV6-1,once
CASSLGWGTSNQPQHF,TGTGCCAGCAGCTTGGGATGGGGTACTAGCAATCAGCCCCAGCATTTT,NA,TRBJ1-5,TRBV5-5,NA
CASKGSASYNEQFF,TGTGCCAGCAAGGGTTCCGCCTCCTACAATGAGCAGTTCTTC,NA,TRBJ2-1,TRBV6-1,NA
CASSARTPRFTQYF,TGTGCCAGCAGCGCCCGGACACCGCGTTTTACGCAGTATTTT,NA,TRBJ2-3,TRBV9,NA
CASSSGGWTGTDTQYF,TGTGCCAGCAGCTCGGGGGGATGGACGGGCACAGATACGCAGTATTTT,TRBD2,TRBJ2-3,TRBV5-4,NA
CAWSVGWRGNQPQHF,TGTGCCTGGAGTGTTGGATGGCGGGGCAATCAGCCCCAGCATTTT,NA,TRBJ1-5,TRBV30,NA
CASSPNGRDADTQYF,TGCGCCAGCAGCCCCAACGGGAGGGATGCAGATACGCAGTATTTT,TRBD2,TRBJ2-3,TRBV5-1,NA
CASSLAGAPEAFF,TGCGCCAGCAGCTTGGCCGGGGCCCCTGAAGCTTTCTTT,NA,TRBJ1-1,TRBV5-1,NA
CASSNRDRVMDEQYF,TGTGCCAGTAGCAATCGGGACAGGGTTATGGACGAGCAGTACTTC,TRBD1,TRBJ2-7,TRBV19,NA
CASTLREYTEAFF,TGCGCCAGCACCTTAAGGGAGTATACCGAAGCTTTCTTT,NA,TRBJ1-1,TRBV5-1,NA
CASSRDTNTEAFF,TGCGCCAGCAGCCGGGACACAAACACTGAAGCTTTCTTT,NA,TRBJ1-1,TRBV5-1,NA
CASSRGSPGGDTQYF,TGCGCCAGCAGTAGGGGCAGCCCGGGGGGAGATACGCAGTATTTT,TRBD2,TRBJ2-3,TRBV5-1,once
CAWSIGVQETQYF,TGTGCCTGGAGTATAGGGGTGCAAGAGACCCAGTACTTC,NA,TRBJ2-5,TRBV30,few
CASSLVGGNTEAFF,TGTGCCAGCAGCTTAGTGGGGGGGAACACTGAAGCTTTCTTT,NA,TRBJ1-1,TRBV7-8,once
CASSRAGSNEKLFF,TGTGCCAGCAGCCGGGCAGGGTCTAATGAAAAACTGTTTTTT,NA,TRBJ1-4,TRBV4-2,few
CASSWGPKGGEQFF,TGTGCCAGCAGTTGGGGCCCGAAGGGCGGTGAGCAGTTCTTC,NA,TRBJ2-1,TRBV27,NA